The 8 T cell receptor beta chains below all came from one sample that was sequenced in a study of OX40 agonist ivuxolimab in advanced cancers. TCRdb's table, derived via immunoSEQ multiplex PCR, lists solely in-frame clones and lacks some. Counted here are about 51,000 clones, under 90% occurring once; the ten biggest clones make up roughly 25%. Sequencing was performed on CD4+ or CD8+ T cells sorted from blood, taken in a trial of the OX40 agonist ivuxolimab. These receptors were taken from an adult with an advanced solid tumor such as melanoma, head and neck, liver or kidney cancer.

This clone has a single count. The genes are TRBV5-1 and TRBJ1-1; D not resolved. The CDR3 spans 13 residues. V shed 3 bases and J shed 0 bases, with 6 bases lying between them. The V gene's germline CDR1 is SGHRS and CDR2 YFSETQ. CDR3 sequence (DNA): TGCGCCAGCAGCTACAACATGAACACTGAAGCTTTCTTT. Residues: CASSYNMNTEAFF.

The V gene is TRBV30, the J gene TRBJ2-1; D unresolved. Trimming removed 0 bases from V and 0 bases from J, with 9 bases in between. Per germline, CDR1 GTSNPN and CDR2 SVGIG (reference sequence). The CDR3 consists of 15 residues. The CDR3 nucleotides are TGTGCCTGGAGTGTACGGAGCGCCTCCTACAATGAGCAGTTCTTC. It yields the protein CAWSVRSASYNEQFF.

This chain uses TRBV6-1 with TRBJ2-5; tentatively, D is TRBD1 (6 bases). Germline V gives CDR1 MNHNS, CDR2 SASEGT. The CDR3 is made up of 14 amino acids. Trimming took 6 bases from V and 5 from J, leaving 16 bases between them. As DNA, the CDR3 is TGTGCCAGCAGCGACCACGGACAGTTGGAGACCCAGTACTTC. Residues: CASSDHGQLETQYF.

The V and J genes are TRBV9 and TRBJ1-5; 8 bases are shared with TRBD1. The CDR3 has 15 residues. V gave up 2 bases and J gave up 5 bases; unmatched junction bases: 6. CDR1 and CDR2 (germline): SGDLS, YYNGEE. The CDR3 DNA reads TGTGCCAGCAGCGTCGGGGCAGGGGGCCATCAGCCCCAGCATTTT. Residues: CASSVGAGGHQPQHF. Combining the CDR3 with reference TRBV9 and TRBJ1-5 gives the whole variable domain DSGVTQTPKHLITATGQRVTLRCSPRSGDLSVYWYQQSLDQGLQFLIQYYNGEERAKGNILERFSAQQFPDLHSELNLSSLELGDSALYFCASSVGAGGHQPQHFGDGTRLSIL.

The sample holds a few counts of this clone. The J gene is TRBJ1-5, the V gene TRBV19; TRBD1 aligns across 7 bases. Losses at the gene ends were 6 bases for V and 6 bases for J; bases not matched to a gene: 8. The CDR3 is made up of 14 amino acids. Germline lookup yields CDR1 LNHDA and CDR2 SQIVND (reference sequence). The CDR3 DNA sequence: TGTGCCAGTAGCCCCGACAGGGTGCGTCAGCCCCAGCATTTT. Protein sequence: CASSPDRVRQPQHF.

This sequence joins TRBV7-6 and TRBJ1-1; weak D call: TRBD1 (6 bases). The CDR3 loop spans 12 amino acids. The germline V gene has CDR1 SGHVS and CDR2 FNYEAQ. V was clipped by 1 base and J by 11 bases, with 11 bases between them. The CDR3 protein is CASSLEGGEAFF. The CDR3, as DNA: TGTGCCAGCAGCTTAGAAGGGGGTGAGGCTTTCTTT.

This clone is judged large. This chain joins TRBV28 and TRBJ2-7; D possibly uses TRBD1 or TRBD2 (5 bases each). This CDR3 spans 14 amino acids. Trimming removed 3 bases at V and 2 bases at J, with 11 bases between. Germline-derived CDR1 and CDR2 are MDHEN and SYDVKM. The CDR3 sequence: CASSFREMPYEQYF. The CDR3 coding sequence is TGTGCCAGCAGTTTCAGGGAGATGCCCTACGAGCAGTACTTC.

The rearrangement links TRBV27 to TRBJ2-7; 11 nucleotides agree with TRBD2. V shed 2 bases and J 4 bases; nucleotides not matched to a gene: 7. Looked up from germline, CDR1 is MNHEY and CDR2 is SMNVEV (reference sequence). The CDR3 consists of 16 residues. The CDR3 nucleotides read TGTGCCAGCAGTTTAGATACTAGCGGGAGTTTATACGAGCAGTACTTC. It is translated as CASSLDTSGSLYEQYF.